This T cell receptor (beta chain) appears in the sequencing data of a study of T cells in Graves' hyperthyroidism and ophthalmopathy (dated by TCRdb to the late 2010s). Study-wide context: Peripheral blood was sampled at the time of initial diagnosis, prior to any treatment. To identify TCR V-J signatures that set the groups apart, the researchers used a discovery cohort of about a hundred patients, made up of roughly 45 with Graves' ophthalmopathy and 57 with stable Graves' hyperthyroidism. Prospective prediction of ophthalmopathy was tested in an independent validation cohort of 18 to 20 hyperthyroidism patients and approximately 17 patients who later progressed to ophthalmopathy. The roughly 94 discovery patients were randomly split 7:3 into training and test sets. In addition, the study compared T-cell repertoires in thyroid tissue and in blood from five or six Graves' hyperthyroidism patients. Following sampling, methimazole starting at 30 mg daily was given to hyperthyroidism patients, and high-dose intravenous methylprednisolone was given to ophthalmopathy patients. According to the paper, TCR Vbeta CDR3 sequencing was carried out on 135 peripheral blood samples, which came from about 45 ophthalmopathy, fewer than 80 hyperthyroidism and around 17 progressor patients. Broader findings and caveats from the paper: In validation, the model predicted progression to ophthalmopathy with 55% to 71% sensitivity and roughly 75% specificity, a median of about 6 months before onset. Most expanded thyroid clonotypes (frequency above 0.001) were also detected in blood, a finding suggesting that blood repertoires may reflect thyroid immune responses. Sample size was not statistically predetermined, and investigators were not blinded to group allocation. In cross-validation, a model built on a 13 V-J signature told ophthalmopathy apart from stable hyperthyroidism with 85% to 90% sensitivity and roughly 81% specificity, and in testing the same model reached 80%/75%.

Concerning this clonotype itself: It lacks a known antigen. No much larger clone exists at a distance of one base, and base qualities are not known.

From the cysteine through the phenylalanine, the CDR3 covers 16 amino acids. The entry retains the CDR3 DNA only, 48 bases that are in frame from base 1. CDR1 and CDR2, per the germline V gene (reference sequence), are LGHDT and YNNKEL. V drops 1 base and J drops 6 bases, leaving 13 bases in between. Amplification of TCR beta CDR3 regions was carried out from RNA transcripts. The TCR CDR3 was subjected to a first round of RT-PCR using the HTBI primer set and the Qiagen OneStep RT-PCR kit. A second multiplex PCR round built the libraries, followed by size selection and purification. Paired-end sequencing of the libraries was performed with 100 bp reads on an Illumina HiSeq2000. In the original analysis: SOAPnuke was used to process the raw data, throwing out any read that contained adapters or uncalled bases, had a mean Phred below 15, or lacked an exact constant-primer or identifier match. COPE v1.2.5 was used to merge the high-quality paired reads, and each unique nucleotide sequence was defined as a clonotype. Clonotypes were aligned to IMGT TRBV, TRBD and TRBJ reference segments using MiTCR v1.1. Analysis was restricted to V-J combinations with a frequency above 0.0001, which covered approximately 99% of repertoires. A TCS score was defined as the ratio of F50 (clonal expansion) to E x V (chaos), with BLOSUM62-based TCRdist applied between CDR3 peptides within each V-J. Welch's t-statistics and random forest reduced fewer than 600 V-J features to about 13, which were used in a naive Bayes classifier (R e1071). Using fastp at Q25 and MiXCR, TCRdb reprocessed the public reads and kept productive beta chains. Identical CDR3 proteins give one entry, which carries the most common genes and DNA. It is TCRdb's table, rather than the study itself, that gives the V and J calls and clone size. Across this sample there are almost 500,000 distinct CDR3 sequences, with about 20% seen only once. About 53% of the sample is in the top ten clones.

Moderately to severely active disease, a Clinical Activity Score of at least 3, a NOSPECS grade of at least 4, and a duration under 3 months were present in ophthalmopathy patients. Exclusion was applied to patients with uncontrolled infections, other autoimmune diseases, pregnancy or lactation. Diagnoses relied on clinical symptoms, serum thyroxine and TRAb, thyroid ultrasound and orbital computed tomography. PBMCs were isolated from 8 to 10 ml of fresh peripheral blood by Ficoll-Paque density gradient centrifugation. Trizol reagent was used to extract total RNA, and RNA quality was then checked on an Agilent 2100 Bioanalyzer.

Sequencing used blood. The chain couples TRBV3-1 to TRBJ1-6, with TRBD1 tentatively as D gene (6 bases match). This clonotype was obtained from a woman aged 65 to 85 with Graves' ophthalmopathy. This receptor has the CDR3 CASSQGAGAGNSPLHF. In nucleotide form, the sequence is TGTGCCAGCAGCCAAGGAGCGGGGGCGGGTAATTCACCCCTCCACTTT.